This T cell receptor beta chain originates from a study of T cells in Graves' hyperthyroidism and ophthalmopathy. Comments on this clonotype: The antigen remains undetermined.

RNA transcripts served as the template for amplifying TCR beta CDR3 regions. An initial round of RT-PCR targeting the TCR CDR3 relied on the HTBI primer set. A single record per CDR3 protein comes from TCRdb applying MiXCR to the multiplex PCR reads. The sample carries some 600,000 distinct CDR3 sequences, approximately 15% recorded once. The hyperthyroidism patients had all been newly diagnosed, and their disease duration was under 2 months. Their ages ranged from 18 to 65 years. Study observations and caveats: Expanded thyroid clonotypes (above 0.001) were mostly also found in blood.

V was pared by 5 bases and J by 8 bases, with 9 bases of the junction left unmatched. Germline CDR1 reads MNHNS; CDR2 reads SASEGT. The length of the CDR3 is 15 residues. This receptor was obtained from a woman aged 30 to 39 with Graves' hyperthyroidism that later progressed to Graves' ophthalmopathy. The sample was blood. V gene TRBV6-1 combines with J gene TRBJ1-2; 12 nucleotides line up with TRBD1. CDR3 DNA: TGTGCCAGCAGTCCCCCGGGACAGGGGGCAGCGGGCTACACCTTC. Encoded protein: CASSPPGQGAAGYTF.